This T cell receptor (beta chain) was observed in a study of CD8 T cells in acute hepatitis C reinfection. About the study: TCRbeta of HCV NS3-1073-specific CD8+ T cells was profiled.

Method: immunoSEQ multiplex PCR; TCRdb's copy keeps in-frame clones and lacks some. The sample contains about 38,000 clones, 75% to 90% of which appear only once. Germline CDR1 reads MNHEY; CDR2 reads SMNVEV (reference sequence). Trimming took 3 bases from V and 0 from J; bases not matched to a gene: 7. This CDR3 spans 16 amino acids. Study observations and caveats: TRBV04 and TRBV06 were preferentially used in all groups, not explained by naive pool overrepresentation.

The table lists this clone with a few counts. Antigen unknown. Sample time point: naive CD8 control sorted from an acute-time-point sample. The sample consisted of naive CD8+ T cells from PBMCs. This chain uses TRBV27 with TRBJ1-2; 7 bases line up with TRBD1. This receptor was taken from a young woman who spontaneously cleared hepatitis C infection. CDR3 in DNA: TGTGCCAGCAGTTTTAGAGGGGGCACCACTAACTATGGCTACACCTTC. It translates to CASSFRGGTTNYGYTF.